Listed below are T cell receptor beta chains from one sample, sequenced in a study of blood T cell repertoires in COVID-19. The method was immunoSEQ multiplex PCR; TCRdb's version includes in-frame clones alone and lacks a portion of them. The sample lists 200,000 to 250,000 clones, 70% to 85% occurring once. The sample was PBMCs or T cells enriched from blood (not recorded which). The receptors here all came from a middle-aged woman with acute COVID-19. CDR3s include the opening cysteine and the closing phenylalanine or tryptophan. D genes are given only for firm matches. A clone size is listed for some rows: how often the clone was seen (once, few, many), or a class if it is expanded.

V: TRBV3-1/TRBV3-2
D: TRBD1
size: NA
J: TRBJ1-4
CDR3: CASSRGQLNEKLFF
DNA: TGTGCCAGCAGCCGGGGACAGCTTAATGAAAAACTGTTTTTT

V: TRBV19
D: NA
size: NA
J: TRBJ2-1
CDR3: CASRTAGWGGVNEQFF
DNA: TGTGCCAGTAGAACCGCAGGGTGGGGAGGTGTGAATGAGCAGTTCTTC

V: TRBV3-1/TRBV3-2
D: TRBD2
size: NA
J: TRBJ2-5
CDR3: CASSQIAGGWTETQYF
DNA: TGTGCCAGCAGCCAAATAGCGGGAGGGTGGACAGAGACCCAGTACTTC

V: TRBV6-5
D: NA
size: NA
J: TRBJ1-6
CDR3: CASSYRQANSPLHF
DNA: TGTGCCAGCAGTTACCGACAGGCTAATTCACCCCTCCACTTT

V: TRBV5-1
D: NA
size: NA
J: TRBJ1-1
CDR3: CASSPRTVNTEAFF
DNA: TGCGCCAGCAGCCCTCGGACAGTGAACACTGAAGCTTTCTTT

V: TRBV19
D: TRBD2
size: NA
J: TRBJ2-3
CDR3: CASAGGRHTDTQYF
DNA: TGTGCCAGTGCGGGGGGGAGACACACAGATACGCAGTATTTT

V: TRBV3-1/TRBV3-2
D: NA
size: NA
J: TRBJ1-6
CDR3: CASSQAGANSPLHF
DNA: TGTGCCAGCAGCCAAGCTGGGGCCAATTCACCCCTCCACTTT

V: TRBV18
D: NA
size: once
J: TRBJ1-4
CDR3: CASSPGEKLFF
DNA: TGTGCCAGCTCACCAGGCGAAAAACTGTTTTTT

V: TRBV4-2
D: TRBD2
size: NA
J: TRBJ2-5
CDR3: CASSQEGSSGSFETQYF
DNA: TGTGCCAGCAGCCAAGAGGGGTCTAGCGGGAGTTTTGAGACCCAGTACTTC

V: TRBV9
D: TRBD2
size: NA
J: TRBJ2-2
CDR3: CASRGAGGVTGELFF
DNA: TGTGCCAGCAGGGGAGCGGGAGGAGTTACCGGGGAGCTGTTTTTT

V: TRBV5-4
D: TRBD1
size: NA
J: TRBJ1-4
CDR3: CASRGQGLGEKLFF
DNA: TGTGCCAGCAGGGGACAGGGACTAGGTGAAAAACTGTTTTTT

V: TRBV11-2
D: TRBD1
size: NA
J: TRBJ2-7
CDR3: CASSFHRGRNEQYF
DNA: TGTGCCAGCAGCTTTCACAGGGGGCGCAACGAGCAGTACTTC

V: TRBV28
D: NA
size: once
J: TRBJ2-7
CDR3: CASTAWGQGRYEQYF
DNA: TGTGCCAGCACCGCCTGGGGGCAGGGACGGTACGAGCAGTACTTC

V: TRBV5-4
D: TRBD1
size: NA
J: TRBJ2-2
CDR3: CASSPGQIAGELFF
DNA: TGTGCCAGCAGCCCGGGACAGATTGCCGGGGAGCTGTTTTTT

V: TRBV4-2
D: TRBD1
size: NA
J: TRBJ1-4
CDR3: CASSHAPGQGDEKLFF
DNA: TGTGCCAGCAGCCACGCCCCGGGACAGGGGGATGAAAAACTGTTTTTT

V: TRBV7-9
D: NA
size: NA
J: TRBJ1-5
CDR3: CASSSAPGTPEGDQPQHF
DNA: TGTGCCAGCAGCTCCGCCCCCGGGACTCCTGAGGGTGATCAGCCCCAGCATTTT

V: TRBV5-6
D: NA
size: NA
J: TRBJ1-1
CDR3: CASSFYRKNTEAFF
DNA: TGTGCCAGCAGCTTTTACAGAAAGAACACTGAAGCTTTCTTT

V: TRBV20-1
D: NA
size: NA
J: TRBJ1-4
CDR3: CSALGEEKLFF
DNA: TGCAGTGCCCTAGGGGAAGAAAAACTGTTTTTT

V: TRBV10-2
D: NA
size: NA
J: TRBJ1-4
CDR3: CASPRSKSHNEKLFF
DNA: TGCGCCAGCCCACGATCCAAGAGTCATAATGAAAAACTGTTTTTT

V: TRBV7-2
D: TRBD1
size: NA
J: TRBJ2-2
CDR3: CASSLRGNSPGGTGELFF
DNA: TGTGCCAGCAGCTTAAGGGGGAACTCCCCAGGGGGCACCGGGGAGCTGTTTTTT

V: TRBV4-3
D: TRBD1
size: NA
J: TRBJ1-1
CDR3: CASSQDLKQGAAEAFF
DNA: TGCGCCAGCAGCCAAGATCTAAAACAGGGGGCGGCTGAAGCTTTCTTT

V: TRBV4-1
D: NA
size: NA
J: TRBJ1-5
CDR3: CASSFRESQPQHF
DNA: TGCGCCAGCAGCTTCCGGGAGTCGCAGCCCCAGCATTTT

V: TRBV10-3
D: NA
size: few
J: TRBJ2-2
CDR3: CAIRGSDGRQTGELFF
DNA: TGTGCCATCAGGGGGAGCGATGGCCGACAAACCGGGGAGCTGTTTTTT

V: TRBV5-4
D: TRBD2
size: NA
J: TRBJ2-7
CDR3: CASSSPAGEQYF
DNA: TGTGCCAGCAGCTCCCCAGCGGGGGAGCAGTACTTC

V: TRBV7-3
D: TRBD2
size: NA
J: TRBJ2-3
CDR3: CASSSSSSGRTNTQYF
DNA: TGTGCCAGCAGCTCCTCGAGTAGCGGGAGGACAAATACGCAGTATTTT

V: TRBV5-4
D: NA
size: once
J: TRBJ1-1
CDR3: CASSWTGSGTEAFF
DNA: TGTGCCAGCAGCTGGACGGGTAGCGGGACTGAAGCTTTCTTT

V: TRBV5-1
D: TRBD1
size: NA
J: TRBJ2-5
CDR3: CASSRRAGGEETQYF
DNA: TGCGCCAGCAGCCGAAGGGCAGGGGGCGAAGAGACCCAGTACTTC

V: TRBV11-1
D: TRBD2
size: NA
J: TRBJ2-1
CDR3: CASSPISGRAVYEQFF
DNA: TGTGCCAGCAGCCCCATTAGCGGGAGGGCGGTCTATGAGCAGTTCTTC

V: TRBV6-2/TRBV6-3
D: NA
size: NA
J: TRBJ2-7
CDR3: CASSYSKTAIYEQYF
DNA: TGTGCCAGCAGTTATTCTAAGACAGCGATCTACGAGCAGTACTTC

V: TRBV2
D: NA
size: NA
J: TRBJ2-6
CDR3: CASRPSQGIGGANVLTF
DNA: TGTGCCAGCAGACCCTCCCAGGGGATAGGTGGGGCCAACGTCCTGACTTTC

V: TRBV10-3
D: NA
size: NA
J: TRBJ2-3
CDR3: CAISVRQGPTDTQYF
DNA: TGTGCCATCAGTGTCCGGCAGGGTCCGACAGATACGCAGTATTTT

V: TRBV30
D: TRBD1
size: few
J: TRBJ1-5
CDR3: CACRTGRNQPQHF
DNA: TGTGCCTGCCGGACAGGGAGGAATCAGCCCCAGCATTTT

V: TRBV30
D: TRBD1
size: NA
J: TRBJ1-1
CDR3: CAWSRSGTGGTEAFF
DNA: TGTGCCTGGAGCCGATCCGGGACAGGGGGCACTGAAGCTTTCTTT

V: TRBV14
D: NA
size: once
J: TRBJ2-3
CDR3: CASSQDQTATDTQYF
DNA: TGTGCCAGCAGCCAAGATCAGACAGCCACAGATACGCAGTATTTT

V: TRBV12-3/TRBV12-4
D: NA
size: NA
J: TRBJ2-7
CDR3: CASRGAVGYEQYF
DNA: TGTGCCAGCAGGGGAGCGGTTGGCTACGAGCAGTACTTC

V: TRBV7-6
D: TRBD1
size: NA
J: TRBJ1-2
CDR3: CASSSLYRGQGYGYTF
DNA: TGTGCCAGCAGCTCCTTATACAGGGGGCAGGGCTATGGCTACACCTTC

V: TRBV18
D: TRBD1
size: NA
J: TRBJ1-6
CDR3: CASSPGTANSPLHF
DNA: TGTGCCAGCTCACCGGGGACAGCAAATTCACCCCTCCACTTT

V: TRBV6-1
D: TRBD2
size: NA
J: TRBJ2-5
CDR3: CASSEALAGAGTGTQYF
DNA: TGTGCCAGCAGTGAAGCTCTAGCGGGGGCCGGGACGGGGACCCAGTACTTC

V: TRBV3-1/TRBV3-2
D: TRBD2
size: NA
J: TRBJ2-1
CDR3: CASSPSGNGQNEQFF
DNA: TGTGCCAGCAGTCCAAGCGGGAATGGTCAGAATGAGCAGTTCTTC

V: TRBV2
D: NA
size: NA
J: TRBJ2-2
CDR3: CASSLIAVNTGELFF
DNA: TGTGCCAGCAGTTTAATAGCGGTAAACACCGGGGAGCTGTTTTTT

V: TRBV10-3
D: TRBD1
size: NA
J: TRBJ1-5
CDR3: CAISSTGGNVQPQHF
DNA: TGTGCCATCAGTTCCACAGGGGGCAACGTTCAGCCCCAGCATTTT

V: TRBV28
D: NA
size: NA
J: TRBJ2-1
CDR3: CASTGAINGEQFF
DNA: TGTGCCAGCACAGGGGCGATTAATGGTGAGCAGTTCTTC

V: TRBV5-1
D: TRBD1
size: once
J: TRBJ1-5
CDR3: CASSLGGQPNQPQHF
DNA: TGCGCCAGCAGCTTGGGGGGACAGCCGAATCAGCCCCAGCATTTT

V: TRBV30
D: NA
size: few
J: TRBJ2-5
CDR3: CAWSIVGGSETQYF
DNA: TGTGCCTGGAGTATTGTTGGCGGTTCAGAGACCCAGTACTTC

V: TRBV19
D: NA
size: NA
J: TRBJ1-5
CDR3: CASSIMAGGNQPQHF
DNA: TGTGCCAGTAGTATCATGGCAGGTGGCAATCAGCCCCAGCATTTT

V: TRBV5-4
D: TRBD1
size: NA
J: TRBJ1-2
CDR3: CASSTQAGTEGFGTF
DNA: TGTGCCAGCAGCACTCAAGCCGGGACAGAGGGGTTCGGCACCTTC

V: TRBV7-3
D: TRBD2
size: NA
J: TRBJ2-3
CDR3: CASSLFMASGGGTQYF
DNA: TGTGCCAGCAGCTTATTCATGGCTAGCGGGGGAGGTACGCAGTATTTT

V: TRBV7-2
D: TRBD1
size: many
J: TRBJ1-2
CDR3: CASTPSGQGAGYGYTF
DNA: TGTGCCAGCACCCCGTCTGGACAGGGGGCTGGCTATGGCTACACCTTC

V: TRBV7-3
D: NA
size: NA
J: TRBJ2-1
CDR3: CASSLRGGGPYNEQFF
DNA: TGTGCCAGCAGCTTAAGGGGCGGGGGCCCATACAATGAGCAGTTCTTC

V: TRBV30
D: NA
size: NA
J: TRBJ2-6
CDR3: CALSRGTDSGANVLTF
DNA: TGTGCCTTAAGTCGGGGGACGGACTCTGGGGCCAACGTCCTGACTTTC

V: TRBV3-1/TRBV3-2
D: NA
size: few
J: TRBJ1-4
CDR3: CASSQTSTVSNEKLFF
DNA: TGTGCCAGCAGCCAAACGTCGACAGTCTCTAATGAAAAACTGTTTTTT

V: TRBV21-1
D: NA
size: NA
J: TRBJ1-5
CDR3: CASSKPKTGQGIVQPQHF
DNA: TGTGCCAGCAGCAAACCTAAAACAGGACAGGGGATAGTGCAGCCCCAGCATTTT

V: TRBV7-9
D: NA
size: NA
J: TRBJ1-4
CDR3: CASSLAAVANEKLFF
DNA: TGTGCCAGCAGCTTAGCGGCAGTTGCTAATGAAAAACTGTTTTTT

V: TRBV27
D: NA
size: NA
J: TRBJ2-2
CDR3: CASSLAGSTGELFF
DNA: TGTGCCAGCAGTTTAGCCGGGAGTACCGGGGAGCTGTTTTTT

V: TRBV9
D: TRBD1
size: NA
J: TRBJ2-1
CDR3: CASSVDRGRNEQFF
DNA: TGTGCCAGCAGCGTAGACAGGGGGCGCAATGAGCAGTTCTTC

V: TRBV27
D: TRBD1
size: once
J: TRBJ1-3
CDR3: CASKVGQGVGNTIYF
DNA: TGTGCCAGCAAAGTTGGACAGGGGGTTGGAAACACCATATATTTT

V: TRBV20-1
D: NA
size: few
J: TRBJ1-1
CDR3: CSASPPLNTEAFF
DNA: TGCAGTGCTAGTCCTCCCTTGAACACTGAAGCTTTCTTT

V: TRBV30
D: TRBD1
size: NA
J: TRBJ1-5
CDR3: CAWSVKGGTGNNQPQHF
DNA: TGTGCCTGGAGTGTAAAAGGTGGGACAGGGAACAATCAGCCCCAGCATTTT